This T cell receptor beta chain was identified during a study of T cells in localized non-small cell lung cancer. Germline CDR1 reads SNHLY; CDR2 reads FYNNEI. V was trimmed by 4 bases and J by 9 bases, leaving 10 bases between them. The length of the CDR3 is 12 residues. The study, taken as a whole, reports: Longer overall survival was associated with a higher density of T cells in the blood.

Sequencing was performed with immunoSEQ multiplex PCR; in TCRdb, only in-frame clones are kept and a portion is missing. The table shows under 55,000 clones, with roughly 91% occurring only once. This clone was counted once. As yet, its antigen is unknown. The material was PBMCs, obtained before any cancer treatment. The source of this sequence is a woman between 35 and 70 years old with stage II lung adenocarcinoma. The V call is TRBV2, the J call TRBJ2-1; D could derive from TRBD1 or TRBD2 (5 bases each). The CDR3 DNA reads TGTGCCAGCAGTGTAGAGAGGGGTGAGCAGTTCTTC. Encoded protein: CASSVERGEQFF.